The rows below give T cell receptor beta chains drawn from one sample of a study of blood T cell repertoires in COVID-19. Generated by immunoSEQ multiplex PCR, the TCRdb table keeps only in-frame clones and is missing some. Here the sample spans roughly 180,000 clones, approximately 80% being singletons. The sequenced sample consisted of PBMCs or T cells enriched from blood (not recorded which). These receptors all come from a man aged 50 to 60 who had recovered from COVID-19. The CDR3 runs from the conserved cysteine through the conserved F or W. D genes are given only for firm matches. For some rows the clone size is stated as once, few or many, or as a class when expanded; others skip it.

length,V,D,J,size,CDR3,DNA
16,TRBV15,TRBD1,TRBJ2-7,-,CATSRGSGQGDGEQYF,TGTGCCACCAGCAGAGGTTCCGGACAGGGCGACGGCGAGCAGTACTTC
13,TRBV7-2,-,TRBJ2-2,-,CASSNPGNGELFF,TGTGCCAGCAGCAATCCCGGGAACGGGGAGCTGTTTTTT
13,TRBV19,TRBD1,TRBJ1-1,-,CASIGTGGTEAFF,TGTGCCAGTATCGGGACAGGGGGCACTGAAGCTTTCTTT
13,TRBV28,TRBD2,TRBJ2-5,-,CASSLLVGEGQYF,TGTGCCAGCAGTTTATTAGTTGGGGAGGGGCAGTACTTC
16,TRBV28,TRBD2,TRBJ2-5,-,CASSPVASGYQETQYF,TGTGCCAGCAGTCCCGTGGCTAGCGGATACCAAGAGACCCAGTACTTC
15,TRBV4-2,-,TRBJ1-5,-,CASSQEFQKGRPQHF,TGTGCCAGCAGCCAAGAGTTTCAGAAAGGGAGGCCCCAGCATTTT
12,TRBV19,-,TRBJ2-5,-,CASSRYQETQYF,TGTGCCAGTAGTCGGTACCAAGAGACCCAGTACTTC
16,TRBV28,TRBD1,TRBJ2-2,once,CASSLSDRANTGELFF,TGTGCCAGCAGTTTATCCGACAGGGCGAACACCGGGGAGCTGTTTTTT
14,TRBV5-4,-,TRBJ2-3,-,CASSLGGNADTQYF,TGTGCCAGCAGCTTGGGAGGGAACGCAGATACGCAGTATTTT
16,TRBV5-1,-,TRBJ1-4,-,CASSLVPGDGGEKLFF,TGCGCCAGCAGCTTGGTCCCCGGGGATGGGGGCGAAAAACTGTTTTTT
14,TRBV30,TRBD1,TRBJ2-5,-,CAWSGTGELETQYF,TGTGCCTGGAGTGGTACAGGGGAATTGGAGACCCAGTACTTC
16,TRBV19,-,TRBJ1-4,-,CASSTRVQPTNEKLFF,TGTGCCAGTAGTACCCGGGTCCAGCCAACTAATGAAAAACTGTTTTTT
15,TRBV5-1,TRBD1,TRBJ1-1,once,CASSFVAGGNTEAFF,TGCGCCAGCAGCTTCGTCGCAGGGGGGAACACTGAAGCTTTCTTT
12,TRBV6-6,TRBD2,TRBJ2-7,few,CASMAGGPEQYF,TGTGCCAGCATGGCGGGAGGGCCAGAGCAGTACTTC
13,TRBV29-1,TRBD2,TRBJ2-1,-,CSADGGDHNEQFF,TGCAGCGCGGACGGGGGGGATCACAATGAGCAGTTCTTC
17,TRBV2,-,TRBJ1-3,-,CASSEEALRGAGNTIYF,TGTGCCAGCAGTGAAGAGGCTTTACGGGGGGCCGGAAACACCATATATTTT
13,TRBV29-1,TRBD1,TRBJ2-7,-,CSVYGQGNYEQYF,TGCAGCGTTTACGGACAGGGAAACTACGAGCAGTACTTC
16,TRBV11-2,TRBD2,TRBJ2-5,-,CASSLALAGQQETQYF,TGTGCCAGCAGCTTAGCCCTAGCGGGGCAACAAGAGACCCAGTACTTC
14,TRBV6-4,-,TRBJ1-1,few,CASSDTDRNTEAFF,TGTGCCAGCAGTGACACAGACAGGAACACTGAAGCTTTCTTT
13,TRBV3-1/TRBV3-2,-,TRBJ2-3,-,CASSAVQTDTQYF,TGTGCCAGCAGCGCTGTTCAGACAGATACGCAGTATTTT
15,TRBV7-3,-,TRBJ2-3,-,CASSQTTASTDTQYF,TGTGCCAGCAGCCAAACCACAGCTAGCACAGATACGCAGTATTTT
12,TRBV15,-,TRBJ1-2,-,CATSRQNYGYTF,TGTGCCACCAGCAGGCAGAACTATGGCTACACCTTC
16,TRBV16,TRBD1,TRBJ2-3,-,CASSLVLQGYADTQYF,TGTGCCAGCAGCCTCGTATTACAGGGGTACGCAGATACGCAGTATTTT
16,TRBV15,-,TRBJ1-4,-,CATSRDYTGRDEKLFF,TGTGCCACCAGCAGAGATTACACAGGGAGGGATGAAAAACTGTTTTTT
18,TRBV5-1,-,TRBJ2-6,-,CASSPGLGRISGANVLTF,TGCGCCAGCAGCCCGGGACTTGGGAGGATCTCTGGGGCCAACGTCCTGACTTTC
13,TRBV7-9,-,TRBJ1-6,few,CASSSPGGEPLHF,TGTGCCAGCAGCTCTCCAGGTGGGGAGCCCCTCCACTTT
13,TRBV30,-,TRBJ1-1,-,CAWGGDGNTEAFF,TGTGCCTGGGGGGGAGATGGGAACACTGAAGCTTTCTTT
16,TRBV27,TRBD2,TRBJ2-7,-,CASSLRLAGGFKEQYF,TGTGCCAGCAGTCTCAGACTAGCCGGGGGTTTTAAGGAGCAGTACTTC
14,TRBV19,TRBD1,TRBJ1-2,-,CASSMGQGNYGYTF,TGTGCCAGTAGTATGGGACAGGGGAACTATGGCTACACCTTC
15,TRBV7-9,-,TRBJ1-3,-,CASSLGGTKRNTIYF,TGTGCCAGCAGCTTAGGAGGGACTAAGAGGAACACCATATATTTT
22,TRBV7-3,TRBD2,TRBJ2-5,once,CASSQNGGGSTSGREHQETQYF,TGTGCCAGCAGCCAAAATGGGGGCGGTTCGACTAGCGGGAGGGAACACCAAGAGACCCAGTACTTC
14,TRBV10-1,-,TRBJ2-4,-,CASSEGGGLGIQYF,TGCGCCAGCAGTGAGGGGGGGGGCTTGGGCATTCAGTACTTC
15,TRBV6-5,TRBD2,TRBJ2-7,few,CASSTRTSGSYEQYF,TGTGCCAGCAGTACGAGGACTAGCGGGAGCTACGAGCAGTACTTC
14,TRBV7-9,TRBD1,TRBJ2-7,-,CASSHGQGTYEQYF,TGTGCCAGCAGCCACGGACAGGGCACCTACGAGCAGTACTTC
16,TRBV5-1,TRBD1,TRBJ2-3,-,CASSLDGTGVSDTQYF,TGCGCCAGCAGCTTGGATGGGACAGGGGTTTCAGATACGCAGTATTTT
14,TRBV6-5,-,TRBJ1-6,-,CASKSTGLSSPLHF,TGTGCCAGCAAGTCTACAGGGTTGTCTTCACCCCTCCACTTT
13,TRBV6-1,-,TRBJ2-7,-,CASSEARSYEQYF,TGTGCCAGCAGTGAAGCGCGCTCCTACGAGCAGTACTTC
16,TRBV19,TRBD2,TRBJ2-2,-,CASRRWLAGVTGELFF,TGTGCCAGTAGGCGATGGCTAGCGGGAGTCACCGGGGAGCTGTTTTTT
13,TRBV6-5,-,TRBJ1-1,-,CASSYSGSGEAFF,TGTGCCAGCAGTTACTCGGGTAGCGGTGAAGCTTTCTTT
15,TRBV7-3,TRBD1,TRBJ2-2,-,CASGSGTGNTGELFF,TGTGCCAGCGGCTCCGGGACAGGGAACACCGGGGAGCTGTTTTTT
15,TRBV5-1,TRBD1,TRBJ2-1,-,CASSLSGTGRNEQFF,TGCGCCAGCAGCTTGTCCGGGACAGGGCGCAATGAGCAGTTCTTC
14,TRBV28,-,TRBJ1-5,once,CASSLYPEHQPQHF,TGTGCCAGCAGTTTATATCCAGAACATCAGCCCCAGCATTTT
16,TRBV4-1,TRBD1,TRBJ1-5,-,CASSPQGTGVSQPQHF,TGCGCCAGCAGCCCACAAGGGACAGGCGTAAGTCAGCCCCAGCATTTT
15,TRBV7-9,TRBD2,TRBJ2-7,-,CASSSGLGSSYEQYF,TGTGCCAGCAGCTCGGGACTAGGAAGCTCCTACGAGCAGTACTTC
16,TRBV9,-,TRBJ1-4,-,CASSVGFTQGNEKLFF,TGTGCCAGCAGCGTGGGCTTTACGCAGGGTAATGAAAAACTGTTTTTT
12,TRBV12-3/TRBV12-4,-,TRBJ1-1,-,CASSFLGQRAFF,TGTGCCAGCAGTTTTTTGGGGCAACGAGCTTTCTTT